This is a list of T cell receptor beta chains from one sample in a study of T-cell reconstitution after alpha-beta-depleted transplantation in children. TCRdb used MiXCR to reprocess the PCR reads, holding one entry per CDR3 protein. Of about a million distinct CDR3 sequences in the sample, about 30% were seen once. The sequences come from PBMCs, mostly from graft donor cells, collected 360 days after TCRalphabeta/CD19-depleted stem cell transplant. All receptors derive from a boy younger than two who had a stem cell transplant for SCID, so the T cells may come from the graft donor. Both conserved end residues are part of each CDR3. The D gene is left open where the match is weak. Rows may omit the clone size; those that give it use once, few, many or a size class.

J gene | clone size | D gene | V gene | CDR3 protein | CDR3 DNA
TRBJ2-3 | - | - | TRBV12-5 | CASGSTNTQYF | TGTGCTAGTGGAAGCACAAATACGCAGTATTTT
TRBJ2-1 | - | - | TRBV4-1 | CASSQAEGGTYNEQFF | TGCGCCAGCAGCCAAGCCGAAGGGGGTACCTACAATGAGCAGTTCTTC
TRBJ1-1 | - | - | TRBV12-3/TRBV12-4 | CASSLVMGLAFF | TGTGCCAGCAGTTTAGTTATGGGGTTGGCTTTCTTT
TRBJ1-3 | few | TRBD1 | TRBV20-1 | CSARRQGSGNTIYF | TGCAGTGCTAGGAGACAGGGAAGTGGAAACACCATATATTTT
TRBJ2-3 | - | TRBD2 | TRBV12-3/TRBV12-4 | CASSSPPGGGVTDTQYF | TGTGCCAGCAGTTCCCCCCCGGGCGGGGGGGTCACAGATACGCAGTATTTT
TRBJ1-1 | few | - | TRBV20-1 | CSARVPGGTAFF | TGCAGTGCTAGAGTCCCGGGAGGGACGGCTTTCTTT
TRBJ2-7 | few | TRBD1 | TRBV11-2 | CASSAGQGLHYEQYF | TGTGCCAGCAGCGCGGGACAGGGGCTCCACTACGAGCAGTACTTC
TRBJ1-4 | - | - | TRBV5-5 | CASSPLEITNEKLFF | TGTGCCAGCAGCCCTTTAGAGATTACTAATGAAAAACTGTTTTTT
TRBJ2-7 | - | - | TRBV5-1 | CASSAPGYGSYEQYF | TGCGCCAGCAGCGCCCCCGGCTACGGATCCTACGAGCAGTACTTC
TRBJ2-2 | - | - | TRBV19 | CASSGRPGQGLNTGELFF | TGTGCCAGTAGCGGAAGACCCGGACAGGGACTAAACACCGGGGAGCTGTTTTTT
TRBJ2-5 | - | - | TRBV5-5 | CASSLAWVMETQYF | TGTGCCAGCAGCTTGGCTTGGGTAATGGAGACCCAGTACTTC
TRBJ2-5 | - | - | TRBV20-1 | CSASSPTLRETQYF | TGCAGTGCTAGCAGCCCTACGCTCAGGGAGACCCAGTACTTC
TRBJ1-1 | - | - | TRBV2 | CASTWREGTNTEAFF | TGTGCCAGCACATGGAGGGAGGGGACGAACACTGAAGCTTTCTTT
TRBJ2-3 | - | - | TRBV9 | CASSEDSGQGDTQYF | TGTGCCAGCAGCGAGGACTCCGGGCAGGGAGATACGCAGTATTTT
TRBJ2-1 | few | - | TRBV5-1 | CASSVIGWGWEQFF | TGCGCCAGCAGCGTCATAGGTTGGGGCTGGGAGCAGTTCTTC
TRBJ2-1 | - | - | TRBV7-4 | CASSFPGANPNEQFF | TGTGCCAGCAGCTTCCCAGGGGCGAACCCTAATGAGCAGTTCTTC
TRBJ2-3 | few | TRBD2 | TRBV7-2 | CASSQTGLAATDTQYF | TGTGCCAGCAGTCAAACGGGGCTAGCGGCGACAGATACGCAGTATTTT
TRBJ2-3 | - | TRBD1 | TRBV4-1 | CASSPDPGQKAADTQYF | TGCGCCAGCAGCCCTGACCCGGGACAGAAGGCCGCAGATACGCAGTATTTT
TRBJ2-1 | few | TRBD2 | TRBV5-1 | CASSTGLAGKYNEQFF | TGCGCCAGCAGCACGGGACTAGCGGGGAAGTACAATGAGCAGTTCTTC
TRBJ1-1 | - | - | TRBV5-1 | CASSSFMNTEAFF | TGCGCCAGCAGCAGTTTCATGAACACTGAAGCTTTCTTT
TRBJ2-7 | - | TRBD1 | TRBV10-3 | CAISSSQGAPYEQYF | TGTGCCATCAGTTCTTCACAGGGGGCCCCCTACGAGCAGTACTTC
TRBJ1-1 | - | - | TRBV10-3 | CAIRADTYTEAFF | TGTGCCATCAGAGCTGACACTTACACTGAAGCTTTCTTT
TRBJ2-1 | many | - | TRBV28 | CASSPPPGTGVNEQFF | TGTGCCAGCAGTCCACCCCCCGGGACGGGTGTAAATGAGCAGTTCTTC
TRBJ1-1 | - | - | TRBV30 | CAWSNSPNTEAFF | TGTGCCTGGAGTAACAGCCCGAACACTGAAGCTTTCTTT
TRBJ2-3 | - | - | TRBV9 | CASSVDGLTDTQYF | TGTGCCAGCAGCGTAGACGGGTTAACAGATACGCAGTATTTT
TRBJ1-1 | - | - | TRBV6-1 | CASRSVRNTEAFF | TGTGCCAGCAGGTCCGTTCGGAACACTGAAGCTTTCTTT
TRBJ2-7 | few | TRBD1 | TRBV2 | CASSNGQDGEQYF | TGTGCCAGCAGTAACGGACAGGACGGGGAGCAGTACTTC
TRBJ2-1 | few | - | TRBV28 | CASTSIDRRSYNEQFF | TGTGCCAGCACCTCTATCGACAGGAGGTCCTACAATGAGCAGTTCTTC
TRBJ2-1 | - | - | TRBV4-3 | CASSQGAVDNEQFF | TGCGCCAGCAGCCAAGGGGCCGTGGATAATGAGCAGTTCTTC
TRBJ1-2 | - | - | TRBV12-3/TRBV12-4 | CASSFLQSLYGYTF | TGTGCCAGCAGTTTTTTGCAGTCCCTCTATGGCTACACCTTC
TRBJ1-6 | - | - | TRBV5-5 | CASSLLQGYNSPLHF | TGTGCCAGCAGCTTGCTACAGGGCTATAATTCACCCCTCCACTTT